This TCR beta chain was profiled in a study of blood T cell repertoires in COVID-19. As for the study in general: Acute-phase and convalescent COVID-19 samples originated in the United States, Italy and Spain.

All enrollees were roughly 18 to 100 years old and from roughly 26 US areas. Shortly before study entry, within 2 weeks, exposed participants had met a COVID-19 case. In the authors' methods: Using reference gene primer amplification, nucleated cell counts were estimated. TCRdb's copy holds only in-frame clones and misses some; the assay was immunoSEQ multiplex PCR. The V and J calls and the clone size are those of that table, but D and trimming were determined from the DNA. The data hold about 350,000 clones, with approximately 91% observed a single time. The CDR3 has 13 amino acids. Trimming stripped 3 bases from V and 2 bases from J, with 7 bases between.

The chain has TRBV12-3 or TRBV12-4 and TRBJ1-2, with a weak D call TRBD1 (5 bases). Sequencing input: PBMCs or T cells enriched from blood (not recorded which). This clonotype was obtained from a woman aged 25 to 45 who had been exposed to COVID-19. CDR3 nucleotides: TGTGCCAGCAGTTTCAGGGTCAACTATGGCTACACCTTC. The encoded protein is CASSFRVNYGYTF.